The rows below give T cell receptor beta chains drawn from one sample of a study of PD-1 blockade in classical Hodgkin lymphoma. Method: immunoSEQ multiplex PCR; TCRdb's copy keeps in-frame clones and lacks some. The table has 99,000 or so clones, over 85% seen once. This material consisted of peripheral blood mononuclear cells (PBMCs), taken before the fourth cycle of nivolumab. The source is a human donor with classical Hodgkin lymphoma. Both conserved end residues are part of each CDR3. D genes are given only for firm matches. Clone size is not always given. Where it is, it says once, few, many or a class for expanded clones.

D gene | J gene | V gene | clone size | CDR3 protein | CDR3 DNA
. | TRBJ1-5 | TRBV11-2 | . | CASSLDSHNQPQHF | TGTGCCAGCAGCCTGGACAGTCACAATCAGCCCCAGCATTTT
TRBD2 | TRBJ2-2 | TRBV18 | . | CASSPYGGASTGELFF | TGTGCCAGCTCACCTTACGGGGGGGCGAGCACCGGGGAGCTGTTTTTT
. | TRBJ1-4 | TRBV4-1 | . | CASGQGRLLLYNEKLFF | TGCGCCAGCGGGCAGGGCCGATTACTTCTGTATAATGAAAAACTGTTTTTT
. | TRBJ2-1 | TRBV5-4 | . | CASSLGETYNEQFF | TGTGCCAGCAGCTTGGGGGAGACTTACAATGAGCAGTTCTTC
. | TRBJ1-1 | TRBV19 | once | CASSTPVGLRGPTGNTEAFF | TGTGCCAGTAGCACACCGGTAGGACTCAGGGGCCCAACAGGGAACACTGAAGCTTTCTTT
. | TRBJ1-5 | TRBV30 | . | CASSGGINQPQHF | TGTGCATCAAGCGGGGGGATCAATCAGCCCCAGCATTTT
. | TRBJ2-2 | TRBV7-9 | . | CASSQDSANTGELFF | TGTGCCAGCAGCCAGGACAGTGCGAACACCGGGGAGCTGTTTTTT
. | TRBJ2-5 | TRBV14 | . | CASSQRRLQETQYF | TGTGCCAGCAGCCAACGACGGCTCCAAGAGACCCAGTACTTC
. | TRBJ2-5 | TRBV5-1 | . | CASSLWVREETQYF | TGCGCCAGCAGCTTGTGGGTCAGGGAAGAGACCCAGTACTTC
TRBD1 | TRBJ2-2 | TRBV4-2 | . | CASSRTGDTGELFF | TGTGCCAGCAGCCGGACAGGGGACACCGGGGAGCTGTTTTTT
. | TRBJ2-5 | TRBV20-1 | . | CSARDQETQYF | TGCAGTGCTAGAGATCAGGAGACCCAGTACTTC
TRBD1 | TRBJ2-2 | TRBV7-9 | . | CASSLARTGSGELFF | TGTGCCAGCAGCTTAGCCCGGACAGGTTCCGGGGAGCTGTTTTTT
. | TRBJ2-7 | TRBV5-1 | . | CASSLAYSGYEQYF | TGCGCCAGCAGCTTGGCCTATTCGGGCTACGAGCAGTACTTC
. | TRBJ1-1 | TRBV30 | . | CALPRGGEAFF | TGTGCCTTACCTAGGGGAGGTGAAGCTTTCTTT
. | TRBJ2-7 | TRBV9 | once | CASSEGDTYYEQYF | TGTGCCAGCAGCGAAGGGGACACTTACTACGAGCAGTACTTC
. | TRBJ1-4 | TRBV27 | . | CASSGLRNEKLFF | TGTGCCAGCAGTGGACTGCGAAATGAAAAACTGTTTTTT
. | TRBJ2-7 | TRBV6-5 | . | CASSYWRSSYEQYF | TGTGCCAGCAGTTACTGGCGGAGCTCCTACGAGCAGTACTTC
. | TRBJ2-7 | TRBV19 | . | CASVSQGSREQYF | TGTGCCAGCGTTTCGCAGGGTTCTCGCGAGCAGTACTTC
TRBD2 | TRBJ2-3 | TRBV7-6 | . | CASSLSGAGTDTQYF | TGTGCCAGCAGCCTCAGCGGGGCCGGCACAGATACGCAGTATTTT
. | TRBJ1-2 | TRBV19 | . | CATRGERGGYTF | TGTGCCACCCGGGGGGAACGAGGTGGCTACACCTTC
. | TRBJ2-7 | TRBV13 | . | CASSLVSNSYEQYF | TGTGCCAGCAGCTTAGTTTCGAACTCCTACGAGCAGTACTTC
. | TRBJ2-7 | TRBV5-6 | . | CASSLPQSSYEQYF | TGTGCCAGCAGCTTGCCGCAGAGCTCCTACGAGCAGTACTTC
. | TRBJ2-5 | TRBV2 | . | CASRVGLRETQYF | TGTGCCAGCAGGGTTGGACTCCGGGAGACCCAGTACTTC
TRBD1 | TRBJ1-1 | TRBV6-5 | . | CASRTTGVNTEAFF | TGTGCCAGCAGAACGACAGGGGTCAACACTGAAGCTTTCTTT
. | TRBJ1-2 | TRBV7-2 | . | CASSFRRGVRIDGYTF | TGTGCCAGCAGCTTTAGGAGGGGGGTAAGAATAGATGGCTACACCTTC
. | TRBJ1-1 | TRBV7-9 | . | CASSLDGVTEAFF | TGTGCCAGCAGCTTAGACGGGGTTACTGAAGCTTTCTTT
. | TRBJ1-5 | TRBV19 | few | CASSFEQGYQPQHF | TGTGCCAGTAGTTTTGAACAGGGTTATCAGCCCCAGCATTTT
. | TRBJ1-5 | TRBV4-1 | once | CASSHPYPTGYNQPQHF | TGCGCCAGCAGCCATCCCTACCCCACAGGGTACAATCAGCCCCAGCATTTT
. | TRBJ2-6 | TRBV28 | . | CASSETAFSGANVLTF | TGTGCCAGCAGTGAAACAGCCTTCTCTGGGGCCAACGTCCTGACTTTC
TRBD2 | TRBJ2-1 | TRBV19 | . | CASKVAGDNEQFF | TGTGCCAGTAAGGTAGCGGGAGACAATGAGCAGTTCTTC
TRBD1 | TRBJ2-7 | TRBV7-2 | . | CASSSADRGTYEQYF | TGTGCCAGCAGCTCCGCAGACAGGGGCACCTACGAGCAGTACTTC
TRBD1 | TRBJ1-2 | TRBV28 | . | CASSPGTDIYGYTF | TGTGCCAGCAGTCCGGGGACAGACATCTATGGCTACACCTTC
TRBD2 | TRBJ2-1 | TRBV5-1 | . | CASSLVAGGPGEQFF | TGCGCCAGCAGCTTGGTAGCGGGAGGGCCTGGTGAGCAGTTCTTC
. | TRBJ1-2 | TRBV5-1 | . | CASSPTQNRVPYGYTF | TGCGCCAGCAGCCCCACCCAAAACAGGGTTCCCTATGGCTACACCTTC
TRBD1 | TRBJ2-1 | TRBV6-4 | . | CASSRQGFSYNEQFF | TGTGCCAGCAGTAGACAGGGATTCTCCTACAATGAGCAGTTCTTC
. | TRBJ1-1 | TRBV28 | once | CASIPPGGNTEAFF | TGTGCCAGCATCCCCCCAGGAGGGAACACTGAAGCTTTCTTT
TRBD1 | TRBJ1-4 | TRBV6-5 | many | CASSGSTGALELFF | TGTGCCAGCAGTGGAAGCACAGGGGCCCTTGAACTGTTTTTT
TRBD2 | TRBJ2-3 | TRBV2 | once | CASSSSGEGADTQYF | TGTGCCAGCAGTTCTAGCGGGGAGGGGGCAGATACGCAGTATTTT
. | TRBJ1-1 | TRBV4-2 | . | CASSQDSYRGREAFF | TGTGCCAGCAGCCAAGATAGTTACCGGGGGCGCGAAGCTTTCTTT
. | TRBJ1-2 | TRBV4-1 | . | CASSQVQGAGYGYTF | TGCGCCAGCAGCCAAGTTCAGGGCGCTGGCTATGGCTACACCTTC
. | TRBJ1-1 | TRBV6-5 | . | CASSQGSEAFF | TGTGCCAGCAGCCAGGGCTCTGAAGCTTTCTTT
TRBD2 | TRBJ2-1 | TRBV4-3 | . | CASSRRGSGTSFHNEQFF | TGCGCCAGCAGCCGGAGAGGTTCAGGGACTAGCTTCCACAATGAGCAGTTCTTC
. | TRBJ1-5 | TRBV7-9 | . | CASSLTGSNQPQHF | TGTGCCAGCAGCCTTACAGGGAGCAATCAGCCCCAGCATTTT
TRBD2 | TRBJ2-2 | TRBV30 | once | CAWSFIAGETGELFF | TGTGCCTGGAGTTTTATAGCGGGAGAAACCGGGGAGCTGTTTTTT
TRBD2 | TRBJ2-3 | TRBV4-2 | . | CASSQDPSGTWDTQYF | TGTGCCAGCAGCCAAGATCCTAGCGGGACATGGGATACGCAGTATTTT
TRBD2 | TRBJ2-5 | TRBV30 | . | CAWSQLAGGPETQYF | TGTGCCTGGAGTCAACTAGCGGGAGGGCCGGAGACCCAGTACTTC
. | TRBJ2-7 | TRBV2 | . | CASNPGLNYEQYF | TGTGCCAGCAACCCGGGACTGAACTACGAGCAGTACTTC
TRBD2 | TRBJ2-5 | TRBV5-8 | . | CASSGGTSGYKETQYF | TGTGCCAGCAGCGGAGGGACTAGCGGTTATAAAGAGACCCAGTACTTC
TRBD2 | TRBJ2-7 | TRBV13 | once | CASSSTGLVHEQYF | TGTGCCAGCAGCTCCACTGGACTAGTGCACGAGCAGTACTTC
. | TRBJ2-5 | TRBV11-3 | . | CASSPNGVETQYF | TGTGCCAGCAGCCCCAACGGTGTAGAGACCCAGTACTTC
TRBD1 | TRBJ2-3 | TRBV13 | . | CASSLEQGASDTQYF | TGTGCCAGCAGCTTAGAGCAGGGGGCGTCAGATACGCAGTATTTT
. | TRBJ1-5 | TRBV7-2 | . | CASSLASGNQPQHF | TGTGCCAGCAGCTTAGCCTCTGGGAATCAGCCCCAGCATTTT
. | TRBJ1-2 | TRBV6-5 | . | CASSLDRHGYTF | TGTGCCAGCAGTCTTGACAGGCATGGCTACACCTTC